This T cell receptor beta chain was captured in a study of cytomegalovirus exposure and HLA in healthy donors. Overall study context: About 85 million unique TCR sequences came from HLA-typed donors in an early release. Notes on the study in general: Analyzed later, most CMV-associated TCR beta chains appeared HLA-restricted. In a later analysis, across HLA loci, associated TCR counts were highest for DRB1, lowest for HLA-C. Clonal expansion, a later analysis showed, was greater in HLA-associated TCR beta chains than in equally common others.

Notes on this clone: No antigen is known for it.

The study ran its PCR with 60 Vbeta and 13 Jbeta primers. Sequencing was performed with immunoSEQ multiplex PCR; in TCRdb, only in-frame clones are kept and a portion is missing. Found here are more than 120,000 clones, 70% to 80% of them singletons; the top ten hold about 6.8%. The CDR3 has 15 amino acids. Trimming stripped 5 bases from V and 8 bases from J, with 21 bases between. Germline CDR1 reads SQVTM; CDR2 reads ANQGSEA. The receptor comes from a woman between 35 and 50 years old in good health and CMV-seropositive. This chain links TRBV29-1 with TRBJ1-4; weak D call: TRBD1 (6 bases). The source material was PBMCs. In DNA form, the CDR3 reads TGCAGCGTTCAAAAGGGGGTGGGGCTGGGGGAAAAACTGTTTTTT. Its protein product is CSVQKGVGLGEKLFF.